This TCR beta chain was captured by sequencing in a study of T cells in Graves' hyperthyroidism and ophthalmopathy. Turning to the study itself: Peripheral blood collection took place at initial diagnosis, before any treatment.

The sample holds many counts of this clonotype. What it recognizes is unknown. Findings and caveats of the study: A 13 V-J signature model discriminated ophthalmopathy versus stable hyperthyroidism.

The CDR3 has 13 residues. Germline V gene data show CDR1 as SEHNR and CDR2 as FQNEAQ (reference sequence). V dropped 7 bases and J dropped 1 base, with 10 bases sitting between them. Amplification targeted TCR beta CDR3 regions from RNA transcripts. Researchers ran a first-round RT-PCR on the TCR CDR3 using the HTBI primer set. TCRdb reprocessed the multiplex PCR reads via MiXCR and lists one record per CDR3 protein. Among under 400,000 distinct CDR3 sequences listed, about 12% were seen once. The definition of stable Graves' hyperthyroidism was no ophthalmopathy progression within 18 months. Thyroid ultrasound, orbital computed tomography, clinical symptoms, and serum thyroxine and TRAb underpinned diagnoses.

The sample was blood. The receptor's source is a woman younger than 35 with Graves' hyperthyroidism. The rearrangement joins TRBV7-9 to TRBJ1-1; unclear D gene. The CDR3 is CASTNAPNTEAFF. The CDR3 DNA reads as TGTGCCAGCACCAACGCTCCGAACACTGAAGCTTTCTTT.